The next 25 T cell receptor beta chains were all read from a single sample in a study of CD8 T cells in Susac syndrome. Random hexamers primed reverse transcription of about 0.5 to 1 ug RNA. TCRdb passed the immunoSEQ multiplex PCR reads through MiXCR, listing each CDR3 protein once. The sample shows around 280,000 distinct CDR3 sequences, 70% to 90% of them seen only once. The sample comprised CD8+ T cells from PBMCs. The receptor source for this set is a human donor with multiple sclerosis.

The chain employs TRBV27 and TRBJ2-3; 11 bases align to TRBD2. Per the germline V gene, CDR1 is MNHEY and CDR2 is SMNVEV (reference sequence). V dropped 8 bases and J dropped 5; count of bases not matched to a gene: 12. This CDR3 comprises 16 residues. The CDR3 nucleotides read TGTGCCAGCGGCTCCGGACTAGCGGGCTTGAGAGATACGCAGTATTTT. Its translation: CASGSGLAGLRDTQYF.

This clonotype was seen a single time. The CDR3 bases are TGTGCCAGCAGCCTCACGGCCAGCGGGAGTTTCGATGAGCAGTTCTTC. Its translation is CASSLTASGSFDEQFF. The rearrangement links TRBV7-9 to TRBJ2-1, with TRBD2 matching over 8 bases. This CDR3 spans 16 amino acids. Germline CDR1 is SEHNR and CDR2 is FQNEAQ (reference sequence). Losses at the gene ends were 5 bases for V and 8 bases for J; bases not matched to a gene: 14.

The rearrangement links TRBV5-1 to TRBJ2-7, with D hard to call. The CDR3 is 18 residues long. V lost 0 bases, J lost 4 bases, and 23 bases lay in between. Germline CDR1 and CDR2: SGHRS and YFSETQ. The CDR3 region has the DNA TGCGCCAGCAGCTTGGGCACGGCCGACGTATATGACGAATACGAGCAGTACTTC. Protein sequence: CASSLGTADVYDEYEQYF.

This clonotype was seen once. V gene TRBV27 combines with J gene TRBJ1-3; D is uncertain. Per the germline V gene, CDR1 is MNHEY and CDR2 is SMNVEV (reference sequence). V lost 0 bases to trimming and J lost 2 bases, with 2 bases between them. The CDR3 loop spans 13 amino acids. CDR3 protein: CASSLSTGNTIYF. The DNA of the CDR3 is TGTGCCAGCAGTTTATCAACTGGAAACACCATATATTTT.

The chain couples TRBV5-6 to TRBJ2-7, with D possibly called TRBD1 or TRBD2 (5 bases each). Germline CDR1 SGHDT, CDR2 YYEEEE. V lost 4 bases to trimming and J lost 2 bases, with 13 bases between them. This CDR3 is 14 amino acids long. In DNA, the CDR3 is TGTGCCAGCAGCCCGGGACGGACCGCCTACGAGCAGTACTTC. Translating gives CASSPGRTAYEQYF.

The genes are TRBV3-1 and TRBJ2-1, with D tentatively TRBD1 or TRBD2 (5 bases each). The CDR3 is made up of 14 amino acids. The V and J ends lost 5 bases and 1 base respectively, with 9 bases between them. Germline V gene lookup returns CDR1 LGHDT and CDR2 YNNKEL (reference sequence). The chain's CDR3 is CASSKRGSYNEQFF. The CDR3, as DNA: TGTGCCAGCAGCAAGAGGGGATCCTACAATGAGCAGTTCTTC.

The CDR3, as DNA: TGTGCCAGCAGCTTAGCCGTTGTGGAGGATGAGCAGTTCTTC. The encoded protein is CASSLAVVEDEQFF. J is TRBJ2-1 and V is TRBV7-2, with a possible D match to TRBD2 (5 bases). The germline V and J ends were trimmed by 0 bases and 8 bases, with 11 bases remaining between them. The CDR3 contains 14 residues. In germline, CDR1 is SGHTA, CDR2 FQGNSA.

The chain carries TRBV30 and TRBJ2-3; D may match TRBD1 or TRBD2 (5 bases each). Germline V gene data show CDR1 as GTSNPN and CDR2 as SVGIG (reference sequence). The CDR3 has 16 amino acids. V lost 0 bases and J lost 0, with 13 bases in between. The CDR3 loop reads CAWSVGTYGSTDTQYF. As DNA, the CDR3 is TGTGCCTGGAGTGTAGGGACCTACGGGAGCACAGATACGCAGTATTTT.

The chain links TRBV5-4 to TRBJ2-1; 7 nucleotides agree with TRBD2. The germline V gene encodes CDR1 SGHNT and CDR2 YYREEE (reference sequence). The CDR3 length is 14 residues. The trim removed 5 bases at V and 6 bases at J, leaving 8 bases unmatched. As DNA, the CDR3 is TGTGCCAGCAGTCCCAGCGGGAAGGTCAATGAGCAGTTCTTC. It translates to CASSPSGKVNEQFF.

Written as DNA, the CDR3 is TGTGCCAGCAGCTTAGAGGCAACAGATAATTCACCCCTCCACTTT. Encoded protein: CASSLEATDNSPLHF. The chain carries TRBV11-2 and TRBJ1-6; unclear D gene. This CDR3 has 15 residues. Germline V lookup: CDR1 SGHAT, CDR2 FQNNGV. With 0 bases removed from V and 5 bases from J, the gap between germline ends came to 8 bases.

The CDR3 sequence: CASSLQGVGQPQHF. The CDR3 DNA follows: TGTGCCAGCAGCTTGCAAGGGGTGGGGCAGCCCCAGCATTTT. The chain couples TRBV5-5 to TRBJ1-5; TRBD1 might be the D (5 bases). This CDR3 has 14 residues. The germline V gene encodes CDR1 SGHKS and CDR2 YYEKEE (reference sequence). V was clipped by 1 base and J by 7 bases, with 12 bases between them.

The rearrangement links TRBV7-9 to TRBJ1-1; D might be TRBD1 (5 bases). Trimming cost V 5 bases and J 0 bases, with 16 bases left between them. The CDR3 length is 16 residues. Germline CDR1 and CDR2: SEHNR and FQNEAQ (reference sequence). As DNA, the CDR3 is TGTGCCAGCAGCCCCCCATCGCAGGGCGTGAACACTGAAGCTTTCTTT. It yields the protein CASSPPSQGVNTEAFF. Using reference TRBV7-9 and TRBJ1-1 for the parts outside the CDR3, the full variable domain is DTGVSQNPRHKITKRGQNVTFRCDPISEHNRLYWYRQTLGQGPEFLTYFQNEAQLEKSRLLSDRFSAERPKGSFSTLEIQRTEQGDSAMYLCASSPPSQGVNTEAFFGQGTRLTVV.

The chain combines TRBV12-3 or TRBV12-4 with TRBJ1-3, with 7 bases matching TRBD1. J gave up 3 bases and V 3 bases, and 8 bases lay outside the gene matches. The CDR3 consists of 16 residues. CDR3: CASSFDREGLGNTIYF. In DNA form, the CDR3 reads TGTGCCAGCAGTTTCGACAGGGAAGGCCTTGGAAACACCATATATTTT.

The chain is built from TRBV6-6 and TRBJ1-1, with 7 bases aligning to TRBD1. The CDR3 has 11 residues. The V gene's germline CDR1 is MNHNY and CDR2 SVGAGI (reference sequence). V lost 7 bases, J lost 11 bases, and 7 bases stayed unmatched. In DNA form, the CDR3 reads TGTGCCAGCACCACAGGGGCTTTCGCTTTCTTT. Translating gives CASTTGAFAFF.

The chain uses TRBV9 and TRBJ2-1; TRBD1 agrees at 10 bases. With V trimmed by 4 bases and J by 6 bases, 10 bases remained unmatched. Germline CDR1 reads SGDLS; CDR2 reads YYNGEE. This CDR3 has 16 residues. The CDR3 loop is CASSRRDRGWGNEQFF. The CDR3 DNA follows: TGTGCCAGCAGCCGCCGGGACAGGGGATGGGGCAATGAGCAGTTCTTC.

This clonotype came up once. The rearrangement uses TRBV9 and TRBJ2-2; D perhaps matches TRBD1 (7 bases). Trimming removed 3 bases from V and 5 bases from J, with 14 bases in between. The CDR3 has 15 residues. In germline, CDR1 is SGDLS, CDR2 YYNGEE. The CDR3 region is CASSEGGQLTGELFF. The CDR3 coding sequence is TGTGCCAGCAGCGAGGGGGGACAGCTGACCGGGGAGCTGTTTTTT.

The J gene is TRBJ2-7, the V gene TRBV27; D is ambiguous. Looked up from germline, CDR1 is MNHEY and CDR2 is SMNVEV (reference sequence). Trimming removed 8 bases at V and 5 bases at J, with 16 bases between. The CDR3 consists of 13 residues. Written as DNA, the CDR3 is TGTGCCAGCCGACACCGCTCCGGCGACGAGCAGTACTTC. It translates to CASRHRSGDEQYF.

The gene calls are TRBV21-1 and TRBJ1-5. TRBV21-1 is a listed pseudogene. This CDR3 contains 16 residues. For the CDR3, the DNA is TGTGCCAGTCCCCACGAGTCCAGGGGAGGACCACAGCCCCAGCATTTT. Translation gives CASPHESRGGPQPQHF.

The CDR3 loop reads CATSDGNEQFF. In DNA form, the CDR3 reads TGTGCCACCAGTGATGGAAATGAGCAGTTCTTC. V is TRBV24-1 and J is TRBJ2-1; D gene unclear. CDR1 and CDR2 (germline): KGHDR, SFDVKD. The CDR3 totals 11 residues. Between the trimmed V and J ends, which lost 3 bases and 7 bases, there was a span of 3 bases.

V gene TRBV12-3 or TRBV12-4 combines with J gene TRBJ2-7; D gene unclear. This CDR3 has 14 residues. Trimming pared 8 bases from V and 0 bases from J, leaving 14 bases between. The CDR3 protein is CASVRSVSSYEQYF. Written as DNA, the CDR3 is TGTGCCAGCGTTCGGTCTGTGAGCTCCTACGAGCAGTACTTC.

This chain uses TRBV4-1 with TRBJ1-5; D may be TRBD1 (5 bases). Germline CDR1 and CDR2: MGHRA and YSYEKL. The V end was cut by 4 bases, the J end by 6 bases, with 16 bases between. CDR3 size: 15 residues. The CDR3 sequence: CASSLSPGGTQPQHF. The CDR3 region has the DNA TGCGCCAGCAGCCTAAGTCCCGGGGGTACTCAGCCCCAGCATTTT.

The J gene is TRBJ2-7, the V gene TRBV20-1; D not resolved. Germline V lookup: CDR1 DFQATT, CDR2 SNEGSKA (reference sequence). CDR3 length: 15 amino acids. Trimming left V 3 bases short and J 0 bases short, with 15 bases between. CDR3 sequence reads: CSASAVPLGSYEQYF. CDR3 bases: TGCAGTGCTAGCGCCGTCCCGTTGGGCTCCTACGAGCAGTACTTC.

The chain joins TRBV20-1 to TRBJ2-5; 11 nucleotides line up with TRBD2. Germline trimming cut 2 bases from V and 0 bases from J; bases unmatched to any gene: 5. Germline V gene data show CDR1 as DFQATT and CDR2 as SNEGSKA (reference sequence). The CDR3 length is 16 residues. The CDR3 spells CSARNPGLADQETQYF. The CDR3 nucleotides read TGCAGTGCTAGAAATCCGGGACTAGCGGACCAAGAGACCCAGTACTTC.

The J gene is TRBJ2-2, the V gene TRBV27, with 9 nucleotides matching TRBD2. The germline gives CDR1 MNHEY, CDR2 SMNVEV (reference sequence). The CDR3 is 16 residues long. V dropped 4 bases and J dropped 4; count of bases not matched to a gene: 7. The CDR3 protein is CASSWGTSRFTGELFF. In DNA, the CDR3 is TGTGCCAGCAGTTGGGGGACTAGCCGTTTCACCGGGGAGCTGTTTTTT.

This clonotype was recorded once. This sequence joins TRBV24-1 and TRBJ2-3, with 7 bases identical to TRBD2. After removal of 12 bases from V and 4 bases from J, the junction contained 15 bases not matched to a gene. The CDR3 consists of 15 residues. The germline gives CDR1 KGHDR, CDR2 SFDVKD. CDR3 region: CAPASKGRAADTQYF. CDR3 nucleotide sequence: TGTGCCCCAGCAAGTAAGGGGAGGGCCGCAGATACGCAGTATTTT.